This T cell receptor (beta chain) was sequenced during a study of CD4 T cells in relation to SARS-CoV-2 and coronaviruses. Comment on this clone: Its specificity is unknown.

CDR3 length equals 16 residues. Germline trimming cut 2 bases from V and 6 bases from J; bases unmatched to any gene: 8. The germline V gene has CDR1 LGHDT and CDR2 YNNKEL (reference sequence). Study-level findings and limits: Compared with monoreactive clones, crossreactive clones showed significantly weaker SARS-CoV-2 expansion.

Clones were sequenced by immunoSEQ multiplex PCR, and TCRdb holds only the in-frame ones, with some missing. The sample includes 65,000 or so clones, about 89% of them seen just once. Before the COVID-19 pandemic, during about 2010-2018, CD4+ T cells were taken from unexposed donors. V is TRBV3-1 (or the pseudogene TRBV3-2) and J is TRBJ2-2; 8 nucleotides match TRBD2. The clonotype comes from a human donor in good health. The sequencing input was memory CD4+ T cells from PBMCs. CDR3 DNA: TGTGCCAGCAGCCAAATCGGGGGGGCCCCCGCCGGGGAGCTGTTTTTT. Protein: CASSQIGGAPAGELFF.